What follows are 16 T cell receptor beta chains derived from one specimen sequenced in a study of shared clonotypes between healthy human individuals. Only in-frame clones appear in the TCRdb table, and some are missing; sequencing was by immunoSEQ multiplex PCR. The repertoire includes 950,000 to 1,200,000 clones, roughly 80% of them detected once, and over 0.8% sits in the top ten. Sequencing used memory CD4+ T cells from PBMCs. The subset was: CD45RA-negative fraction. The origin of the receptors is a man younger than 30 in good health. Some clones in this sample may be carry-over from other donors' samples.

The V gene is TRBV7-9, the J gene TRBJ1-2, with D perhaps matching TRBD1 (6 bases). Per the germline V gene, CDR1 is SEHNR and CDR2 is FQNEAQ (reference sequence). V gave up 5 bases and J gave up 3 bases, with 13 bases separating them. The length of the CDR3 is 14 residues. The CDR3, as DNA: TGTGCCAGCAGCAGGACAGTGAACTACTATGGCTACACCTTC. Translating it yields CASSRTVNYYGYTF.

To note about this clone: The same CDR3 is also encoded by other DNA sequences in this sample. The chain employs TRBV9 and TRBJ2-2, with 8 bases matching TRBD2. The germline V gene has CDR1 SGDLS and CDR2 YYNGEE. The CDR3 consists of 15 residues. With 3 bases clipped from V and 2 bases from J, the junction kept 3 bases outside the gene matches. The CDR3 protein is CASSATSGNTGELFF. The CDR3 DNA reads TGTGCCAGCAGCGCAACTAGCGGTAACACCGGGGAGCTGTTTTTT.

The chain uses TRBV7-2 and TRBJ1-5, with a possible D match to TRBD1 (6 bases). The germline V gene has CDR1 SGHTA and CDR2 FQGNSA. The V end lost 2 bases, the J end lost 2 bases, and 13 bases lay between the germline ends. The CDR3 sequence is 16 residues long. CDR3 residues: CASSLLGGWGNQPQHF. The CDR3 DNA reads TGTGCCAGCAGCTTACTGGGGGGCTGGGGCAATCAGCCCCAGCATTTT.

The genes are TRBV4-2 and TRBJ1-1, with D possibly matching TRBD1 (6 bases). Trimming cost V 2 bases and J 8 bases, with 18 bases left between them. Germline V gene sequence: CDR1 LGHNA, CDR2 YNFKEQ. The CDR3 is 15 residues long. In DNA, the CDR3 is TGTGCCAGCAGCCAATCCACAACAGGGAAGCCCGAAGCTTTCTTT. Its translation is CASSQSTTGKPEAFF.

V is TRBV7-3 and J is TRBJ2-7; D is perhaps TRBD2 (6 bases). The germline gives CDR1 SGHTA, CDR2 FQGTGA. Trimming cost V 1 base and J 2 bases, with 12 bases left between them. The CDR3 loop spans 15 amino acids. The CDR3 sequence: CASSLRGDGAYEQYF. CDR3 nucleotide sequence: TGTGCCAGCAGCTTAAGGGGGGACGGTGCCTACGAGCAGTACTTC.

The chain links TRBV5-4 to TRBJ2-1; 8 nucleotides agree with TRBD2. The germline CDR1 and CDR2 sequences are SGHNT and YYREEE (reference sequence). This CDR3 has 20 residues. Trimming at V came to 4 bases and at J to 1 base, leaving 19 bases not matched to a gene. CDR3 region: CASSPRPGLGGERSYNEQFF. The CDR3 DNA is TGTGCCAGCAGCCCGAGGCCGGGACTAGGGGGGGAAAGGTCCTACAATGAGCAGTTCTTC.

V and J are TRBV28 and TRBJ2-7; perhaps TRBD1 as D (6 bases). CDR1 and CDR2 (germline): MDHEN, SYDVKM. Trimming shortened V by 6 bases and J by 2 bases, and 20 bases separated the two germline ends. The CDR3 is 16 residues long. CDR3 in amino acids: CASSPQKADRPYEQYF. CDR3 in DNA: TGTGCCAGCAGCCCCCAAAAAGCGGACAGACCCTACGAGCAGTACTTC.

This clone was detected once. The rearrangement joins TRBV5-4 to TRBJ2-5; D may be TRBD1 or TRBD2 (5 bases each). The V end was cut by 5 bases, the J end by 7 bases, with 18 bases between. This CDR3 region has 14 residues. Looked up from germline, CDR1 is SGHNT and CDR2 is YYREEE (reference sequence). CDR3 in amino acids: CASSPPGPLRTQYF. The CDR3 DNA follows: TGTGCCAGCAGTCCTCCGGGACCCCTGAGGACCCAGTACTTC.

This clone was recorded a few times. CDR3 DNA: TGCGCCAGCAGCTTGGGTTGGAATAATGAGCAGTTCTTC. Amino acids: CASSLGWNNEQFF. This chain joins TRBV5-1 and TRBJ2-1; D remains ambiguous. Trimming cost V 0 bases and J 7 bases, with 8 bases left between them. Germline CDR1 reads SGHRS; CDR2 reads YFSETQ. The CDR3 spans 13 residues.

CDR3 sequence: CASSRTSGRNGNEQFF. The CDR3 DNA reads as TGCGCCAGCAGCCGGACTAGCGGGAGGAACGGGAATGAGCAGTTCTTC. The chain joins TRBV4-1 to TRBJ2-1, with TRBD2 matching over 14 bases. The length of the CDR3 is 16 residues. In germline, CDR1 is MGHRA, CDR2 YSYEKL. V shed 4 bases, J shed 7 bases, and the junction held 6 bases outside the gene matches.

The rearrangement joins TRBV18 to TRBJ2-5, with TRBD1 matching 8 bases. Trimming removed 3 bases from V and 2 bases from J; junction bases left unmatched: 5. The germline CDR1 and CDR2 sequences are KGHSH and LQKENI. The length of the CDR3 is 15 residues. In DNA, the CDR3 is TGTGCCAGCTCACCGATTAGGACAGGGCAAGAGACCCAGTACTTC. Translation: CASSPIRTGQETQYF.

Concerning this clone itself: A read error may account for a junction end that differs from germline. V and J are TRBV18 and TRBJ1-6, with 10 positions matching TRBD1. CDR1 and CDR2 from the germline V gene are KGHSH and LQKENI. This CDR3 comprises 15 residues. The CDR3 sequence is CASSPLGQGSTSQYF. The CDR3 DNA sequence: TGTGCCAGCTCACCGCTGGGACAGGGGTCCACCAGTCAGTACTTT.

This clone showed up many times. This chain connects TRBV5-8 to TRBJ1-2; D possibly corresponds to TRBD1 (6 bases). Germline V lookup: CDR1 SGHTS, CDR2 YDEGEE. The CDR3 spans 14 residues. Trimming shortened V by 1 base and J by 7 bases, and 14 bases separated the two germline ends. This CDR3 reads CASSLSGQRGGYTF. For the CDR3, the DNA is TGTGCCAGCAGCTTGTCCGGACAGAGGGGTGGCTACACCTTC.

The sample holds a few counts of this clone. The CDR3 here is CASSPPGLAYEQYF. As DNA, the CDR3 is TGTGCCAGCAGCCCTCCTGGACTAGCCTACGAGCAGTACTTC. J is TRBJ2-7 and V is TRBV28; TRBD2 aligns across 7 bases. Germline V lookup: CDR1 MDHEN, CDR2 SYDVKM. V gave up 6 bases and J gave up 2 bases; unmatched junction bases: 7. The length of the CDR3 is 14 residues.

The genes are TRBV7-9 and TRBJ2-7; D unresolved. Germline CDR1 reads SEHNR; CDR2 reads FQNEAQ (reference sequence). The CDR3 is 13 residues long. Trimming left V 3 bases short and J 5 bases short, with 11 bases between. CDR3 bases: TGTGCCAGCAGCTTGAGGTGGAACAACGAGCAGTACTTC. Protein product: CASSLRWNNEQYF.

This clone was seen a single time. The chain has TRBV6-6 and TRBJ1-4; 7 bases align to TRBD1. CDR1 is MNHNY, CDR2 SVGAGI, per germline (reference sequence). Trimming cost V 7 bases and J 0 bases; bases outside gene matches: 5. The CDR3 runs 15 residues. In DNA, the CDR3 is TGTGCCAGCACCGGGACAGATGCAACTAATGAAAAACTGTTTTTT. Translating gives CASTGTDATNEKLFF.